The 18 T cell receptor beta chains in this list originate from one sample, sequenced in a study of blood T cell repertoires in COVID-19. TCRdb keeps only in-frame clones here, not all; method: immunoSEQ multiplex PCR. In the table there are approximately 250,000 clones, approximately 85% of which are singletons. Sequencing was carried out using peripheral blood. These receptors originate from a man aged 50 to 59 with COVID-19, enrolled during active disease.

The V call is TRBV4-1, the J call TRBJ2-1; TRBD2 agrees at 10 bases. The CDR3 has 18 residues. Germline V gives CDR1 MGHRA, CDR2 YSYEKL. The V segment lost 1 base and the J segment 0 bases; nucleotides outside the gene matches: 6. CDR3 loop: CASSQGVSGGSSYNEQFF. CDR3 sequence (DNA): TGCGCCAGCAGCCAAGGGGTTAGCGGGGGGAGCTCCTACAATGAGCAGTTCTTC.

The gene calls are TRBV27 and TRBJ2-7; D is possibly TRBD1 (5 bases). The length of the CDR3 is 13 residues. The germline gives CDR1 MNHEY, CDR2 SMNVEV (reference sequence). The germline V and J ends were trimmed by 3 bases and 3 bases, with 9 bases remaining between them. CDR3: CASSLRQHYEQYF. In DNA, the CDR3 is TGTGCCAGCAGTTTGCGACAGCACTACGAGCAGTACTTC.

The chain uses TRBV6-2 or TRBV6-3 and TRBJ1-2; D call uncertain. This CDR3 is built from 15 residues. Germline lookup yields CDR1 MNHEY and CDR2 SVGEGT. V was shortened by 5 bases and J by 2 bases, with 15 bases between the two germline ends. CDR3 nucleotide sequence: TGTGCCAGCAGTCTTTCCGGAGGATTCAACTATGGCTACACCTTC. It yields the protein CASSLSGGFNYGYTF.

This chain joins TRBV6-5 and TRBJ2-7; D possibly corresponds to TRBD1 (6 bases). Trimming took off 5 bases at V and 0 bases at J, with 11 bases between the two ends. CDR1 is MNHEY and CDR2 is SVGAGI in the germline V gene. This CDR3 spans 14 amino acids. CDR3 bases: TGTGCCAGCAGTCGGACAGCGAGCTCCTACGAGCAGTACTTC. Protein product: CASSRTASSYEQYF.

The gene calls are TRBV7-2 and TRBJ1-3, with D unresolved. With 1 base removed from V and 3 bases from J, the gap between germline ends came to 13 bases. CDR1 is SGHTA, CDR2 FQGNSA, per germline. CDR3 length: 16 residues. The CDR3 spells CASSLDSGGSGNTIYF. In nucleotides, the CDR3 is TGTGCCAGCAGCTTAGATTCTGGAGGGAGTGGAAACACCATATATTTT. The variable domain in full, with the rest retrieved from reference TRBV7-2 and TRBJ1-3, is GAGVSQSPSNKVTEKGKDVELRCDPISGHTALYWYRQSLGQGLEFLIYFQGNSAPDKSGLPSDRFSAERTGGSVSTLTIQRTQQEDSAVYLCASSLDSGGSGNTIYFGEGSWLTVV.

This clone showed up just once. V and J are TRBV4-2 and TRBJ1-1, with a tentative D call TRBD1 (5 bases). The CDR3 has 16 amino acids. V lost 0 bases and J 3 bases, leaving 14 bases between the germline ends. CDR1 LGHNA and CDR2 YNFKEQ come from the germline V gene. The CDR3 DNA follows: TGTGCCAGCAGCCAAGAAACAGTAGGGGATTACACTGAAGCTTTCTTT. Amino acid sequence: CASSQETVGDYTEAFF.

The genes are TRBV11-2 and TRBJ2-1; TRBD1 matches at 9 bases. CDR3 length: 15 residues. With 5 bases clipped from V and 6 bases from J, the junction kept 8 bases outside the gene matches. CDR1 is SGHAT and CDR2 is FQNNGV in the germline V gene. CDR3 in amino acids: CASSPGQGLANEQFF. As DNA, the CDR3 is TGTGCCAGCAGCCCGGGACAGGGTCTTGCCAATGAGCAGTTCTTC.

The gene calls are TRBV9 and TRBJ2-3, with 7 bases fitting TRBD2. J was trimmed by 0 bases and V by 4 bases; bases with no gene match: 8. Germline CDR1 and CDR2: SGDLS and YYNGEE. The CDR3 consists of 16 residues. The CDR3 spells CASSSGLGTSTDTQYF. As DNA, the CDR3 is TGTGCCAGCAGCTCAGGACTAGGGACTAGCACAGATACGCAGTATTTT.

J is TRBJ2-3 and V is TRBV5-1; 12 bases align to TRBD2. The germline V gene has CDR1 SGHRS and CDR2 YFSETQ. The CDR3 has 15 amino acids. The J segment lost 6 bases and the V segment lost 1 base, leaving 3 bases of the junction unmatched. The DNA for the CDR3 is TGCGCCAGCAGCTTGCCTAGCGGGGGGGCTGATACGCAGTATTTT. Protein sequence: CASSLPSGGADTQYF.

The chain carries TRBV27 and TRBJ2-3; TRBD1 might be the D (6 bases). Trimming took 3 bases from V and 2 from J, leaving 9 bases between them. Germline values: CDR1 MNHEY, CDR2 SMNVEV (reference sequence). The CDR3 loop spans 14 amino acids. The DNA of the CDR3 is TGTGCCAGCAGTTTGGACAGAGACACAGATACGCAGTATTTT. Translation: CASSLDRDTDTQYF.

This chain joins TRBV12-3 or TRBV12-4 and TRBJ2-7; maybe TRBD2 (7 bases). This CDR3 contains 13 residues. Trimming shortened V by 5 bases and J by 6 bases, and 14 bases separated the two germline ends. CDR3 amino acids: CASSLGGAGEQYF. CDR3 nucleotide sequence: TGTGCCAGCAGTCTGGGGGGGGCCGGCGAGCAGTACTTC.

The CDR3 nucleotides are TGTGCCAGCAGCTCCGGGACAGCAAACACTGAAGCTTTCTTT. Translating it yields CASSSGTANTEAFF. This chain joins TRBV7-8 and TRBJ1-1; 7 nucleotides match TRBD1. Germline CDR1 is SGHVS and CDR2 is FQNEAQ. CDR3 length: 14 residues. The V segment lost 4 bases and the J segment 2 bases; nucleotides outside the gene matches: 4.

This chain links TRBV18 with TRBJ2-2; weak D call: TRBD2 (6 bases). V lost 7 bases, J lost 2 bases, and 17 bases lay in between. The length of the CDR3 is 16 residues. From germline, CDR1 is KGHSH and CDR2 LQKENI. The CDR3 DNA reads TGTGCCAGCTTAGCCTCCGGGACTCAAAACACCGGGGAGCTGTTTTTT. Residues: CASLASGTQNTGELFF.

The chain carries TRBV3-1 (or the pseudogene TRBV3-2) and TRBJ1-3; no clear D. CDR3 length equals 15 residues. Germline V gene lookup returns CDR1 LGHDT and CDR2 YNNKEL (reference sequence). Trimming pared 1 base from V and 2 bases from J, leaving 9 bases between. The CDR3 nucleotides are TGTGCCAGCAGCCAAGTTCTCCGGGCTGGAAACACCATATATTTT. Encoded protein: CASSQVLRAGNTIYF.

The chain has TRBV7-9 and TRBJ2-5; D may be TRBD1 (7 bases). Between the trimmed V and J ends, which lost 6 bases and 5 bases, there was a span of 16 bases. There are 14 residues in the CDR3. Germline lookup yields CDR1 SEHNR and CDR2 FQNEAQ (reference sequence). The CDR3 here is CASRQAAGGETQYF. CDR3 DNA: TGTGCCAGCAGACAAGCGGCAGGGGGGGAGACCCAGTACTTC.

CDR3 loop: CASSECGTGQETQYF. The DNA of the CDR3 is TGTGCCAGCAGTGAATGTGGGACAGGGCAAGAGACCCAGTACTTC. This rearrangement joins TRBV25-1 to TRBJ2-5, with 9 positions matching TRBD1. The length of the CDR3 is 15 residues. Losses at the gene ends were 1 base for V and 2 bases for J; bases not matched to a gene: 2. Germline V gives CDR1 MGHDK, CDR2 SYGVNS.

The gene calls are TRBV18 and TRBJ2-2, with 7 positions matching TRBD2. CDR3 length: 16 amino acids. The trim removed 3 bases at V and 4 bases at J, leaving 8 bases unmatched. Germline CDR1 is KGHSH and CDR2 is LQKENI. The CDR3 bases are TGTGCCAGCTCACCTCTGAGCGGGGTGGCCACCGGGGAGCTGTTTTTT. Its translation: CASSPLSGVATGELFF.

The rearrangement uses TRBV3-1 (or the pseudogene TRBV3-2) and TRBJ2-1, with 9 bases identical to TRBD1. The length of the CDR3 is 13 residues. The V and J ends lost 5 bases and 6 bases, in that order; junction bases with no gene match: 2. Germline values: CDR1 LGHDT, CDR2 YNNKEL (reference sequence). The DNA for the CDR3 is TGTGCCAGCAGCAAGACAGGGGGCAATGAGCAGTTCTTC. This translates into CASSKTGGNEQFF.